These T cell receptor beta chains were read from a single sample in a study of OX40 agonist ivuxolimab in advanced cancers. The repertoire was sequenced with immunoSEQ multiplex PCR; TCRdb's copy has only in-frame clones and lacks some. Here the sample spans some 74,000 clones, roughly 88% being singletons. Specimen: CD4+ or CD8+ T cells sorted from blood, collected in a trial of the OX40 agonist ivuxolimab. Receptor source: an adult with an advanced solid tumor such as melanoma, head and neck, liver or kidney cancer. The CDR3 runs from the conserved cysteine through the conserved F or W. The D gene is left open where the match is weak. Clone size appears in some rows only: once, few, many, or a class for an expanded clone.

>TRBJ2-7|.|TRBV5-1|.
TGCGCCAGCAGCGGATGGACGGCGGGCGAGCAGTACTTC
CASSGWTAGEQYF
>TRBJ1-5|once|TRBV28|.
TGTGCCAGCACTCTAAGGGGGGGTGTAAATCAGCCCCAGCATTTT
CASTLRGGVNQPQHF
>TRBJ2-1|.|TRBV5-1|.
TGCGCCAGCAGCTTGGCCAATACCCAGATAGGGATCAATGAGCAGTTCTTC
CASSLANTQIGINEQFF
>TRBJ1-1|.|TRBV5-1|TRBD1
TGCGCCAGCAGCTTGCGACAGGGGTCGATGCAGGCTTTCTTT
CASSLRQGSMQAFF
>TRBJ2-5|.|TRBV9|TRBD1
TGTGCCAGCAGCGTAGGGGACAGGGGGGCCCAAGAGACCCAGTACTTC
CASSVGDRGAQETQYF
>TRBJ2-5|.|TRBV30|.
TGTGCCTGGAGGCCTCCCGGCAGGGAGACCCAGTACTTC
CAWRPPGRETQYF
>TRBJ2-1|.|TRBV6-5|TRBD2
TGTGCCAGCAGTGGACTAGCGGGAGAGAATGAGCAGTTCTTC
CASSGLAGENEQFF
>TRBJ2-7|.|TRBV7-9|TRBD1
TGTGCCAGCAGCTTCAGATTCACAGGGGGCCACCCGCACTACGAGCAGTACTTC
CASSFRFTGGHPHYEQYF
>TRBJ2-7|.|TRBV7-9|.
TGTGCCAGCAGCTTCGACCAAGCCTACGAGCAGTACTTC
CASSFDQAYEQYF
>TRBJ2-2|.|TRBV18|TRBD2
TGTGCCAGCTCACCACCGAGCGGGAGGGCGGCCGGGGAGCTGTTTTTT
CASSPPSGRAAGELFF
>TRBJ2-5|.|TRBV7-9|.
TGTGCCAGCAGCCTTGGGACACCGGGGGCCCAGTACTTC
CASSLGTPGAQYF
>TRBJ2-3|once|TRBV5-1|.
TGCGCCAGCAAGTTCCTCCGGACGACCACAGATACGCAGTATTTT
CASKFLRTTTDTQYF
>TRBJ1-5|.|TRBV30|.
TGTGCCTGGAGTGGGGAAAACAATCAGCCCCAGCATTTT
CAWSGENNQPQHF
>TRBJ2-3|.|TRBV27|.
TGTGCCAGCAGTTGGGACAGCACAGATACGCAGTATTTT
CASSWDSTDTQYF
>TRBJ2-7|.|TRBV28|TRBD1
TGTGCCAGCAGCTACGGGACAGGGAGCTACGAGCAGTACTTC
CASSYGTGSYEQYF
>TRBJ1-5|few|TRBV28|.
TGTGCCAGCAGTTTATCGGGGTCCGGTTTGGATCAGCCCCAGCATTTT
CASSLSGSGLDQPQHF
>TRBJ2-7|.|TRBV7-9|.
TGTGCCAGCAGTCGGCCTACAGCAGGATCCTACGAGCAGTACTTC
CASSRPTAGSYEQYF
>TRBJ2-5|.|TRBV28|TRBD1
TGTGCCAGCAGAGACAGGGGGCTGGAGACCCAGTACTTC
CASRDRGLETQYF
>TRBJ2-7|.|TRBV7-8|TRBD2
TGTGCCAGCAGAGGAGCGGGAGGGAAGTACGAGCAGTACTTC
CASRGAGGKYEQYF
>TRBJ2-1|.|TRBV19|.
TGTGCCAGTAGCCCCGAAAGCTACTACAATGAGCAGTTCTTC
CASSPESYYNEQFF
>TRBJ1-4|.|TRBV28|.
TGTGCCAGCAGTGCCTCGGGAATAGGAGACGAAAAACTGTTTTTT
CASSASGIGDEKLFF
>TRBJ2-7|.|TRBV6-5|TRBD2
TGTGCCAGCAGTTGGACTAGCGGGACGGCCGAGCAGTACTTC
CASSWTSGTAEQYF
>TRBJ2-7|.|TRBV9|.
TGTGCCAGCAGCGACACTAGTGCTTCCTACGAGCAGTACTTC
CASSDTSASYEQYF
>TRBJ2-7|.|TRBV30|.
TGTGCCTGGCAGGGGACGGGAATTTACGAGCAGTACTTC
CAWQGTGIYEQYF
>TRBJ2-7|.|TRBV4-3|.
TGCGCCAGCAGCCAAGAGTCGGGACCCAATGCCTTCTACGAGCAGTACTTC
CASSQESGPNAFYEQYF
>TRBJ1-1|once|TRBV15|.
TGTGCCACCAGCAGAGATGGCACAGGAGGAGAAGCTTTCTTT
CATSRDGTGGEAFF
>TRBJ2-7|.|TRBV28|.
TGTGCCAGCAGTTCTCGTTCCTACGAGCAGTACTTC
CASSSRSYEQYF
>TRBJ2-7|once|TRBV7-2|TRBD2
TGTGCCAGCAGCTTAGGGGGCCCTAGCGGGAGTAGGAACGAGCAGTACTTC
CASSLGGPSGSRNEQYF
>TRBJ2-7|.|TRBV4-3|.
TGCGCCAGCAGCCAAGCGAGGGCCGCCGAGCAGTACTTC
CASSQARAAEQYF
>TRBJ2-2|once|TRBV5-4|TRBD2
TGTGCCAGCAGCCCGGGACTAGCGGGAGTCCGACCCGGGGAGCTGTTTTTT
CASSPGLAGVRPGELFF
>TRBJ1-1|.|TRBV6-1|.
TGTGCCAGCAGAAGTGTCGACCAGAACACTGAAGCTTTCTTT
CASRSVDQNTEAFF
>TRBJ2-7|.|TRBV28|TRBD2
TGTGCCAGCAGTTTAGGGACAAGCGGGAGACTCTACGAGCAGTACTTC
CASSLGTSGRLYEQYF
>TRBJ2-3|.|TRBV10-1|TRBD1
TGCGCCAGCAGCACCGGGACAGGGACCGATACGCAGTATTTT
CASSTGTGTDTQYF
>TRBJ2-3|.|TRBV28|.
TGTGCCAGCAGTCACGGGGTGGCGGGGCGCACAGATACGCAGTATTTT
CASSHGVAGRTDTQYF
>TRBJ2-3|.|TRBV7-9|.
TGTGCCAGCAGCGCGTTGGGAGATACGCAGTATTTT
CASSALGDTQYF
>TRBJ1-2|once|TRBV7-2|.
TGTGCCAGCAGCACCGAACAGGGCGGTGAGGGCTACACCTTC
CASSTEQGGEGYTF
>TRBJ2-7|.|TRBV14|.
TGTGCCAGCAGCCTCTCGGGGCAGGGACTGTACTTC
CASSLSGQGLYF
>TRBJ2-7|.|TRBV7-8|.
TGTGCCAGCAGCATGTTAAGTGGAGGCTACGAGCAGTACTTC
CASSMLSGGYEQYF
>TRBJ2-3|.|TRBV14|.
TGTGCCAGCAGCCAAGGGAGGGACCATACCACAGATACGCAGTATTTT
CASSQGRDHTTDTQYF
>TRBJ1-5|.|TRBV30|.
TGTGCCTGGAATCTCGGTGGGAGCAATCAGCCCCAGCATTTT
CAWNLGGSNQPQHF
>TRBJ2-1|.|TRBV9|.
TGTGCCAGCAGCCCAGACCCACGACCAGGGAATGAGCAGTTCTTC
CASSPDPRPGNEQFF
>TRBJ1-5|.|TRBV2|.
TGTGCCAGCAGGGTTGGGGGACGGCAGCCCCAGCATTTT
CASRVGGRQPQHF
>TRBJ2-3|.|TRBV30|.
TGTGCCTGGAGTTGGGGAAGCACAGATACGCAGTATTTT
CAWSWGSTDTQYF
>TRBJ2-1|.|TRBV9|.
TGTGCCAGCAGCGTAGGGGGAGTTAGTGAGCAGTTCTTC
CASSVGGVSEQFF
>TRBJ1-5|.|TRBV6-5|.
TGTGCCAGCCGGAGAGGGGCAGGCAATCAGCCCCAGCATTTT
CASRRGAGNQPQHF
>TRBJ2-7|.|TRBV19|.
TGTGCCAGTAGCCGTACCCGAGGGGACGAGCAGTACTTC
CASSRTRGDEQYF
>TRBJ1-4|once|TRBV5-1|.
TGCGCCAGCAGCCCGGGACATACGGGCGAAAAACTGTTTTTT
CASSPGHTGEKLFF
>TRBJ2-1|.|TRBV5-4|.
TGTGCCAGCAGCTCCGGGCAGAAAAACAATGAGCAGTTCTTC
CASSSGQKNNEQFF
>TRBJ1-4|few|TRBV14|.
TGTGCCAGCAGCCAAAGCGGCGCCGAAACACTGTTTTTT
CASSQSGAETLFF
>TRBJ2-3|.|TRBV27|TRBD1
TGTGCCAGCAGTTGGACAGGGGTCACAGATACGCAGTATTTT
CASSWTGVTDTQYF
>TRBJ1-6|.|TRBV30|.
TGTGCCTGGAGGATTGAGGATTCACCCCTCCACTTT
CAWRIEDSPLHF
>TRBJ2-3|.|TRBV25-1|.
TGTGCCAGCAGTGCTGGGGGCATAGATACGCAGTATTTT
CASSAGGIDTQYF
>TRBJ2-1|.|TRBV15|.
TGTGCCACCAGCAGAGATCACAGTGTCGGAAATGAGCAGTTCTTC
CATSRDHSVGNEQFF
>TRBJ2-7|.|TRBV5-1|.
TGCGCCAGCACAGGACTGTTCTACGAGCAGTACTTC
CASTGLFYEQYF
>TRBJ2-1|few|TRBV10-3|TRBD2
TGTGCCATCAGTGAGTCTAGCGGGAGCAATGAGCAGTTCTTC
CAISESSGSNEQFF
>TRBJ2-2|.|TRBV7-6|.
TGTGCCAGCAGCAGAGGCGGAGCCACCGGGGAGCTGTTTTTT
CASSRGGATGELFF
>TRBJ1-2|.|TRBV7-9|.
TGTGCCAGCAGCTTAGCCCAGGTCGATGGCTACACCTTC
CASSLAQVDGYTF
>TRBJ2-7|.|TRBV2|.
TGTGCCAGCAGGCTGAGAGGGAACGAGCAGTACTTC
CASRLRGNEQYF
>TRBJ2-2|.|TRBV30|.
TGTGCCGGAAGGCCATTGATGGGGGATAACACCGGGGAGCTGTTTTTT
CAGRPLMGDNTGELFF
>TRBJ2-5|.|TRBV25-1|TRBD2
TGTGCCAGCAGTGAAAGAAAAACTAGCGGGAACCGTGAGACCCAGTACTTC
CASSERKTSGNRETQYF